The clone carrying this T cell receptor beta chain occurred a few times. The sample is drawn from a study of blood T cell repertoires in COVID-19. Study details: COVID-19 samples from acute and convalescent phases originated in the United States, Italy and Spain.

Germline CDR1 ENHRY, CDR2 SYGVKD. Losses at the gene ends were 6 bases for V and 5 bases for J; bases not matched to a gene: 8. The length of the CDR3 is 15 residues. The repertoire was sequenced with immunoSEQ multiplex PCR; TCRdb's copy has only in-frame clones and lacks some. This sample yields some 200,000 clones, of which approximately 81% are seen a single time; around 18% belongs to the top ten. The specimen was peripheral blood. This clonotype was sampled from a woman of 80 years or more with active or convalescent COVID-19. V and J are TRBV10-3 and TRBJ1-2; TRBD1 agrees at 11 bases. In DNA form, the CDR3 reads TGTGCCATCAGGGTGGACAGGGGGCAAAAGTATGGCTACACCTTC. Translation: CAIRVDRGQKYGYTF.